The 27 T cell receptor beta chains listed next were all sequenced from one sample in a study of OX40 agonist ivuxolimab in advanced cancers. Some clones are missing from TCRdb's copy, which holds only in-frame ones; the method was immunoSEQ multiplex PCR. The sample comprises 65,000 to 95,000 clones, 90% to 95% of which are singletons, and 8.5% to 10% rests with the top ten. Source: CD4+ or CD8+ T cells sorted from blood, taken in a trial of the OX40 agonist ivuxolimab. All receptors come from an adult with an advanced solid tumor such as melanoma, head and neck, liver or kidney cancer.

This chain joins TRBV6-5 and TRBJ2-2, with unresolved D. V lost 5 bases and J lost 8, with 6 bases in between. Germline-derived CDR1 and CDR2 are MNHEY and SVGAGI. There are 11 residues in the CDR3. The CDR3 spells CASSITGELFF. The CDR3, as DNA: TGTGCCAGCAGTATCACAGGGGAGCTGTTTTTT.

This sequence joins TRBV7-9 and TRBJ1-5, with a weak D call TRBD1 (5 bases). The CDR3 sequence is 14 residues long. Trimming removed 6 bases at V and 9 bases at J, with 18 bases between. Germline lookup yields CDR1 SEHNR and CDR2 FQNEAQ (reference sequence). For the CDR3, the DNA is TGTGCCAGCAGAAGGGACGGCGCGGGTTGGCCCCAGCATTTT. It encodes CASRRDGAGWPQHF.

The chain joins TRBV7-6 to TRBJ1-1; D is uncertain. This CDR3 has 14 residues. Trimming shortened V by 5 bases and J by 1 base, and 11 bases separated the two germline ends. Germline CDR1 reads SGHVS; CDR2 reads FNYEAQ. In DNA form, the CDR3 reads TGTGCCAGCAGCCCTGGTCGAGGGAACACTGAAGCTTTCTTT. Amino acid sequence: CASSPGRGNTEAFF.

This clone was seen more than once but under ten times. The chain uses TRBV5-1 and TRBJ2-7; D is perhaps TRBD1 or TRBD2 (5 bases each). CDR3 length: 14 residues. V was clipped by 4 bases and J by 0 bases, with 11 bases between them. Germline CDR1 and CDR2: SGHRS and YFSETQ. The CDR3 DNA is TGCGCCAGCAGCCGGGGACGGAGCTCCTACGAGCAGTACTTC. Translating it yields CASSRGRSSYEQYF.

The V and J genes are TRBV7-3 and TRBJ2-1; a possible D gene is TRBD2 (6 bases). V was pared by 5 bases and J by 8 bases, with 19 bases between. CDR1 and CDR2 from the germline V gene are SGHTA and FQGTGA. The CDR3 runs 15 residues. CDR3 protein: CASSPDLASADEQFF. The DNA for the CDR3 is TGTGCCAGCAGCCCCGATCTGGCTAGCGCCGATGAGCAGTTCTTC.

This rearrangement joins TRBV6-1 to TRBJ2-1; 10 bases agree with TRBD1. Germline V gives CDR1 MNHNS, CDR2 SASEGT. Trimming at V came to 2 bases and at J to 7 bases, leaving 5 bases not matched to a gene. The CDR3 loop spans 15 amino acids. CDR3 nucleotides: TGTGCCAGCAGTGAATCGACAGGGGGCCGGAATGAGCAGTTCTTC. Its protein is CASSESTGGRNEQFF.

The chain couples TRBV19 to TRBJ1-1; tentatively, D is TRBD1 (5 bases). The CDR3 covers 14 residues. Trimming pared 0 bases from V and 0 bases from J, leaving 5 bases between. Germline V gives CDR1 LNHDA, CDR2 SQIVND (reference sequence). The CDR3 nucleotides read TGTGCCAGTAGTATAGAGGGGGTGAACACTGAAGCTTTCTTT. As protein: CASSIEGVNTEAFF.

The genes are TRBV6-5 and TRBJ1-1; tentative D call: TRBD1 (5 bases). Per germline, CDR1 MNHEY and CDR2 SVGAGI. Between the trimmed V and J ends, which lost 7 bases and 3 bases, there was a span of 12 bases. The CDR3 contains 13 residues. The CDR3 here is CASTWDADTEAFF. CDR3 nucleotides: TGTGCCAGCACCTGGGACGCGGACACTGAAGCTTTCTTT.

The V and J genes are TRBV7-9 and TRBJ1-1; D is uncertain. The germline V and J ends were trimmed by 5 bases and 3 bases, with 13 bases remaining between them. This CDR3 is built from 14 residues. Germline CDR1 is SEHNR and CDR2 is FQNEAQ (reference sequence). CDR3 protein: CASSPRTRDTEAFF. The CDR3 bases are TGTGCCAGCAGCCCAAGGACGCGGGACACTGAAGCTTTCTTT.

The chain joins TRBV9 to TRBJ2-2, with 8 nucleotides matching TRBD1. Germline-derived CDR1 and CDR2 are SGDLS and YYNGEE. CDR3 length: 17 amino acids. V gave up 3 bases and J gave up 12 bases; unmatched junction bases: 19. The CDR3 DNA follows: TGTGCCAGCAGCGGCGCCGGGGCAGGGGGCGATGGGGCCCAGCTGTTTTTT. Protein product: CASSGAGAGGDGAQLFF.

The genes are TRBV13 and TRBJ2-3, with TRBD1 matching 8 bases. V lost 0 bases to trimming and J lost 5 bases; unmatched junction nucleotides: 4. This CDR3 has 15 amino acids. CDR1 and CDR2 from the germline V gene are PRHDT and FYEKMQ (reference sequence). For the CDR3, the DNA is TGTGCCAGCAGCTTAGGCGGGGACAGGCAAGATACGCAGTATTTT. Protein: CASSLGGDRQDTQYF.

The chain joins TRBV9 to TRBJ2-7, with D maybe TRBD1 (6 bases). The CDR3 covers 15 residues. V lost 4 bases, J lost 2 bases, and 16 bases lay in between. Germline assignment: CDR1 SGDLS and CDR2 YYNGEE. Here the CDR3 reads CASSPLGTPTYEQYF. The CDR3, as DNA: TGTGCCAGCAGCCCCCTAGGGACACCAACCTACGAGCAGTACTTC. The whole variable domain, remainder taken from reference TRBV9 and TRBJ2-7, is DSGVTQTPKHLITATGQRVTLRCSPRSGDLSVYWYQQSLDQGLQFLIQYYNGEERAKGNILERFSAQQFPDLHSELNLSSLELGDSALYFCASSPLGTPTYEQYFGPGTRLTVT.

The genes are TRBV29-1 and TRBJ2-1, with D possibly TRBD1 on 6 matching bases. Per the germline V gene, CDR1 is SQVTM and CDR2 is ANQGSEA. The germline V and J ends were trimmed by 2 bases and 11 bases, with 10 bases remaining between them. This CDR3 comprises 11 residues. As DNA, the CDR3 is TGCAGCGTTGAAAAGGGGGTCCAGCAGTTCTTC. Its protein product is CSVEKGVQQFF.

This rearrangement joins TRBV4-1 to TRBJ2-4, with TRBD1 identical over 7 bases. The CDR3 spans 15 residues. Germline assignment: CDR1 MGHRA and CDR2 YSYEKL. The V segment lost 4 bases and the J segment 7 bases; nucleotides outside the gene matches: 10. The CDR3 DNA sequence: TGCGCCAGCAGCCCGAATACAGGGGTAGGGAACATTCAGTACTTC. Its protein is CASSPNTGVGNIQYF.

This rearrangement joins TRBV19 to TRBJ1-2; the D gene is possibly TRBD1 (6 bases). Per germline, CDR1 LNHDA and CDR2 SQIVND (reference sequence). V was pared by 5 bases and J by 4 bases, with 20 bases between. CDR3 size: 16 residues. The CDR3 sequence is CASSGSILQGSYGYTF. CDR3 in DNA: TGTGCCAGTAGTGGAAGTATCCTACAGGGAAGCTATGGCTACACCTTC.

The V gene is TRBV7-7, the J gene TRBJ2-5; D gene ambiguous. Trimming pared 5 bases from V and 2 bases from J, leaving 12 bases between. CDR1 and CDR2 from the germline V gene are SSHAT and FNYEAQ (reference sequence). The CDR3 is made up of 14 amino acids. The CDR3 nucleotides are TGTGCCAGCAGCCCTAGTTATAAGCAAGAGACCCAGTACTTC. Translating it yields CASSPSYKQETQYF.

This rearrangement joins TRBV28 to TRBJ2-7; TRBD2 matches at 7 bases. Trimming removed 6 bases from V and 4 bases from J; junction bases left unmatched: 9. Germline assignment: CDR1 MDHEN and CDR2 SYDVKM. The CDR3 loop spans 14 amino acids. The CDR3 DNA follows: TGTGCCAGCAGAAGGCTAGCGGTTTCTTACGAGCAGTACTTC. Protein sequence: CASRRLAVSYEQYF.

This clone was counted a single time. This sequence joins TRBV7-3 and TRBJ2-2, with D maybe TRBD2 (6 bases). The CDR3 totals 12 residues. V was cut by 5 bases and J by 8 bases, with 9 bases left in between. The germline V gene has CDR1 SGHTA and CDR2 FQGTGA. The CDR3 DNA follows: TGTGCCAGCAGCCCGGGGACTGGGGAGCTGTTTTTT. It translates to CASSPGTGELFF.

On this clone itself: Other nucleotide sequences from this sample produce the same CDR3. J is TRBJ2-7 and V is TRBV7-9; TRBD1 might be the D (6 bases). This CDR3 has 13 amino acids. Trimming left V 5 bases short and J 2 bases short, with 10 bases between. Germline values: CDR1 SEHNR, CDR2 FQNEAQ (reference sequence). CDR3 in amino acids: CASSPTGTYEQYF. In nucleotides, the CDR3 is TGTGCCAGCAGCCCGACAGGAACCTACGAGCAGTACTTC.

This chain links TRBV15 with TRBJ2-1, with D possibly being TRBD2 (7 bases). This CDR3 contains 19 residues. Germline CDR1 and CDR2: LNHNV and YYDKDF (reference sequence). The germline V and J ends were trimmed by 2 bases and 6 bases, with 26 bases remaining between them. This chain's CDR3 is CATSRSERSGGLPFNEQFF. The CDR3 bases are TGTGCCACCAGCAGATCCGAACGTTCGGGGGGCCTGCCCTTCAATGAGCAGTTCTTC.

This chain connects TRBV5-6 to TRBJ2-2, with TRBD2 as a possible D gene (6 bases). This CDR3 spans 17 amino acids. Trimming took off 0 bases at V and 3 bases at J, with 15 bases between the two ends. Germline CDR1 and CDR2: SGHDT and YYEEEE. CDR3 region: CASSLDPGTRYTGELFF. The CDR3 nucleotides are TGTGCCAGCAGCTTGGACCCCGGGACTCGATACACCGGGGAGCTGTTTTTT.

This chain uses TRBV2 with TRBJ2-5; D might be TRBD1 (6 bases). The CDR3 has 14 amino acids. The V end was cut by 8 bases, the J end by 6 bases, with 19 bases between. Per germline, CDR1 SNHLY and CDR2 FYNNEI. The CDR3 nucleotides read TGTGCCAGCTCGTCCCTGGACAGTAAAAAGACCCAGTACTTC. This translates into CASSSLDSKKTQYF.

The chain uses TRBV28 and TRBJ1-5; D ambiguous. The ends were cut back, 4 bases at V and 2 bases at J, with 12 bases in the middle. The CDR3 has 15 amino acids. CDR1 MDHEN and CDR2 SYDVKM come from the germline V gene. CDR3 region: CASSSRALGNQPQHF. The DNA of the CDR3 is TGTGCCAGCAGTTCTAGGGCGTTGGGCAATCAGCCCCAGCATTTT.

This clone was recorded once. CDR3 sequence (DNA): TGTGCCAGCAGTTGGAAGGACAGCTACTACGAGCAGTACTTC. Residues: CASSWKDSYYEQYF. The chain is built from TRBV6-5 and TRBJ2-7; a possible D gene is TRBD1 (6 bases). Germline V gene data show CDR1 as MNHEY and CDR2 as SVGAGI. This CDR3 has 14 amino acids. Trimming took off 4 bases at V and 3 bases at J, with 13 bases between the two ends.

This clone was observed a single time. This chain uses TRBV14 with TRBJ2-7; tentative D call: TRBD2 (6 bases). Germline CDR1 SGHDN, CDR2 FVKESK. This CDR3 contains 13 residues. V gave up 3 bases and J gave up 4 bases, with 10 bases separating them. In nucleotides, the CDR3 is TGTGCCAGCAGCCAGCGACTAGTGTACGAGCAGTACTTC. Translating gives CASSQRLVYEQYF.

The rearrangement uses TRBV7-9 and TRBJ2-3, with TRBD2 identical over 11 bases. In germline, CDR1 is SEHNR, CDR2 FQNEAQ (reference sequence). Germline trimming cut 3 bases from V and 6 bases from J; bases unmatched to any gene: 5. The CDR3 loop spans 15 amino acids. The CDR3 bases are TGTGCCAGCAGCTTTTTAGCGGGAGGGAGGGATACGCAGTATTTT. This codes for CASSFLAGGRDTQYF.

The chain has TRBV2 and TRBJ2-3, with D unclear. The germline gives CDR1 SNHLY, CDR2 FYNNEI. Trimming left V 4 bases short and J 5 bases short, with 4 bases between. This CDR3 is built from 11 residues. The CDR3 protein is CASSGQDTQYF. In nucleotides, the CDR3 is TGTGCCAGCAGTGGCCAAGATACGCAGTATTTT.